This TCR beta chain was identified during a study of tumor and adjacent non-tumor tissue in lung cancer. Study information: Aged roughly 30 to 85 years, patients included approximately 11 men and roughly five women with stage I to III disease. General observations from the study: Higher tumor TCR diversity was associated with shorter survival. Normal lung showed higher cumulative top 100 clone frequency than tumor. TCR diversity was significantly greater in tumor than normal lung tissue.

Three rounds of nested PCR, following a modified ARM-PCR protocol, produced the TCRbeta library. TCRdb recomputed calls from the multiplex PCR reads with MiXCR, one row per CDR3 protein. The repertoire consists of 65,000 to 80,000 distinct CDR3 sequences, with around 78% occurring once and the leading ten covering 28%. This sample's RNA came from whole unsorted tissue. Comments on this clonotype: Antigen unknown. Germline and junction disagree at one end, which may indicate a read error.

CDR1 and CDR2 from the germline V gene are SGHVT and SQSDAQ. The CDR3 is made up of 11 amino acids. The sample consisted of lung tumor tissue. This sequence was found in a man in his sixties with non-small cell lung cancer. V gene TRBV7-4 combines with J gene TRBJ1-1; D ambiguous. DNA of the CDR3: TGTGACAGCAGATCAGTTAGTGAAGCTTTCTTT. Protein sequence: CDSRSVSEAFF.